The present T cell receptor beta chain was sequenced within a study of tumor-infiltrating lymphocytes in primary liver carcinoma. About the study: Treatment of the patients' primary liver carcinoma consisted of surgical resection. Study-level findings and limits: It was in tumors, not blood, that the top-250-clone fraction was significantly higher (p = 0.039). Between tumor regions, pairs overlapped more than tumor-adjacent and tumor-blood pairs did.

Germline V lookup: CDR1 SGHAT, CDR2 FQNNGV. This CDR3 comprises 17 residues. It was unsorted whole blood that yielded blood RNA, and germline DNA was also extracted. In advance of surgery, 3 to 4.5 milliliters of peripheral blood were collected. The authors made TCR beta cDNA from around 500 ng total RNA with a constant-region primer. Three nested multiplex PCR rounds, a slightly modified ARM-PCR, produced the libraries for TCR beta. Researchers ran the first two PCR rounds for about 11 cycles each with TRBV1-TRBV30 forward primers and a C-beta reverse primer. TCRdb recomputed calls from the multiplex PCR reads with MiXCR, one row per CDR3 protein. The data contain approximately 330,000 distinct CDR3 sequences, 65% of them singletons. Concerning this clonotype: The target antigen is unknown. One junction end does not reproduce the germline sequence, and a read error may be involved.

The source material was peripheral blood. This chain uses TRBV11-2 with TRBJ2-2; no clear D. This sequence originates from a man in his forties or fifties with primary liver carcinoma and hepatitis B virus infection. The CDR3 DNA sequence: TGTGCCAGCAGTTTAGTTTTCGAGTCTGGTGCCAGCCGGGAGCTGTTTTTT. This encodes CASSLVFESGASRELFF.